A single sample gave rise to the 7 T cell receptor beta chains below, sequenced in a study of neoadjuvant nivolumab and ipilimumab in lung cancer. Data came from immunoSEQ multiplex PCR; TCRdb stores just in-frame clones and leaves some out. The sample holds approximately 4,000 clones, 79% seen once. The starting material was peripheral blood, obtained after neoadjuvant nivolumab, alone or with ipilimumab, at or shortly before surgery. All receptors come from an adult with non-small cell lung cancer.

V gene TRBV11-2 combines with J gene TRBJ1-6; possible D gene TRBD1, 5 bases. This CDR3 comprises 14 residues. Germline CDR1 reads SGHAT; CDR2 reads FQNNGV. V dropped 6 bases and J dropped 6 bases, with 12 bases sitting between them. The CDR3 nucleotides are TGTGCCAGCAGTCCTGACAGTTCTAATTCACCCCTCCACTTT. It translates to CASSPDSSNSPLHF. Drawing the rest from reference TRBV11-2 and TRBJ1-6, the complete variable domain is EAGVAQSPRYKIIEKRQSVAFWCNPISGHATLYWYQQILGQGPKLLIQFQNNGVVDDSQLPKDRFSAERLKGVDSTLKIQPAKLEDSAVYLCASSPDSSNSPLHFGNGTRLTVT.

The V and J genes are TRBV15 and TRBJ2-1; 8 bases fit TRBD2. The CDR3 is 16 residues long. J lost 5 bases, V lost 2 bases, and 8 bases had no gene match. Germline V CDR1 and CDR2: LNHNV, YYDKDF (reference sequence). In DNA, the CDR3 is TGTGCCACCAGCAGACCAGCGGGGGCCGTAAACAATGAGCAGTTCTTC. Amino acid sequence: CATSRPAGAVNNEQFF.

This chain uses TRBV18 with TRBJ2-3; TRBD2 agrees at 7 bases. The CDR3 has 16 amino acids. Germline CDR1 and CDR2: KGHSH and LQKENI. The V and J ends lost 4 bases and 4 bases, in that order; junction bases with no gene match: 11. CDR3 protein: CASSLIAGVVPDTQYF. As DNA, the CDR3 is TGTGCCAGCTCACTCATAGCGGGTGTCGTCCCAGATACGCAGTATTTT.

The V gene is TRBV5-1, the J gene TRBJ2-7; no clear D gene. The V gene's germline CDR1 is SGHRS and CDR2 YFSETQ. The length of the CDR3 is 14 residues. V lost 4 bases and J lost 2, with 13 bases in between. The CDR3 reads CASSQESGTYEQYF. CDR3 DNA sequence: TGCGCCAGCAGCCAGGAATCCGGTACCTACGAGCAGTACTTC.

This chain links TRBV2 with TRBJ2-3; 7 nucleotides line up with TRBD2. Germline CDR1 reads SNHLY; CDR2 reads FYNNEI. This CDR3 has 12 amino acids. Unmatched junction bases numbered 2, after V lost 8 bases and J lost 3 bases. The CDR3 reads CASGDYTDTQYF. The CDR3 DNA is TGTGCCAGCGGGGACTATACAGATACGCAGTATTTT.

This clone was counted a single time. The CDR3 reads CASTTDNYGYTF. CDR3 DNA: TGTGCCAGCACGACAGATAACTATGGCTACACCTTC. The J gene is TRBJ1-2, the V gene TRBV6-1; D is perhaps TRBD1 (5 bases). CDR3 length equals 12 residues. Germline V gene sequence: CDR1 MNHNS, CDR2 SASEGT. Deletions cut 7 bases from V and 1 base from J, with 7 bases between.

The chain combines TRBV30 with TRBJ1-1; D ambiguous. Trimming pared 5 bases from V and 0 bases from J, leaving 10 bases between. The CDR3 sequence is 13 residues long. CDR1 GTSNPN and CDR2 SVGIG come from the germline V gene (reference sequence). CDR3 sequence: CAWGSYMNTEAFF. The CDR3 DNA follows: TGTGCCTGGGGAAGTTACATGAACACTGAAGCTTTCTTT.